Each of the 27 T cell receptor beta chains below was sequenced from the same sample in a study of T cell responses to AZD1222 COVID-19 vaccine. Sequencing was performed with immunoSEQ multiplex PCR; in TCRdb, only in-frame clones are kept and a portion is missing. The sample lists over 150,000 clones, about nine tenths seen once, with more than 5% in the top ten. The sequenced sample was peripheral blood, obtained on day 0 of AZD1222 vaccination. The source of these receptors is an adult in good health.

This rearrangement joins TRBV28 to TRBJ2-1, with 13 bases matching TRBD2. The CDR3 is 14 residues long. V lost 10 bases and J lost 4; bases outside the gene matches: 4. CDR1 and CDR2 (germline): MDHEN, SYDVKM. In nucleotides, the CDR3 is TGTGCCACCAGACTAGCGGGGGGATACAATGAGCAGTTCTTC. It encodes CATRLAGGYNEQFF.

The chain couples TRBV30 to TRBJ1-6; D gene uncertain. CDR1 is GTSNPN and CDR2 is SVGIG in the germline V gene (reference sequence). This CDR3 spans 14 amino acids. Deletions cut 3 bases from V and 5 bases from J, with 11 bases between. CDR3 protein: CAWRWAGNNSPLHF. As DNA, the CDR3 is TGTGCCTGGAGATGGGCGGGGAATAATTCACCCCTCCACTTT.

In nucleotides, the CDR3 is TGTGCCAGCAGCTTAGTGGAGCGGGAGGGCTACACCTTC. Its translation: CASSLVEREGYTF. The chain combines TRBV7-9 with TRBJ1-2; D gene unclear. The CDR3 runs 13 residues. Per germline, CDR1 SEHNR and CDR2 FQNEAQ (reference sequence). The V gene lost 1 base and the J gene lost 8 bases, with 11 bases spanning the gap.

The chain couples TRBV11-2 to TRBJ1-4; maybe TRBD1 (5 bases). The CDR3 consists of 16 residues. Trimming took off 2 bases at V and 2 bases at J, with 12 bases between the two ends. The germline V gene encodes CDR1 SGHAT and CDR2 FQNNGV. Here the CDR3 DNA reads TGTGCCAGCAGCTTATTTGCGTGGGGGACTAATGAAAAACTGTTTTTT. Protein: CASSLFAWGTNEKLFF.

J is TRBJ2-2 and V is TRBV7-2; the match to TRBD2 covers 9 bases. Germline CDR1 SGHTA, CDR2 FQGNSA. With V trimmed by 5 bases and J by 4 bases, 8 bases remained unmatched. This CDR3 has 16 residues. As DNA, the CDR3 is TGTGCCAGCAGCCCGAGTGGACTAGCGTCCACCGGGGAGCTGTTTTTT. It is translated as CASSPSGLASTGELFF.

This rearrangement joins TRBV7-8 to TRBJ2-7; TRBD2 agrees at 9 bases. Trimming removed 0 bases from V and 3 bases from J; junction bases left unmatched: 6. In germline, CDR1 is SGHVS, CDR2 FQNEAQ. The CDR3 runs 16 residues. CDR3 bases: TGTGCCAGCAGCTTAGCGTCTGCGGGAGGGCACTACGAGCAGTACTTC. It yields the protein CASSLASAGGHYEQYF.

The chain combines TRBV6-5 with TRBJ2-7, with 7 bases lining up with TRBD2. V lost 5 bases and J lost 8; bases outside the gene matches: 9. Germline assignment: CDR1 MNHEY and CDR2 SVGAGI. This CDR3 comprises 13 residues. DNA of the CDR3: TGTGCCAGCAGTCCAAGCGGGATTGGGAAGCAGTACTTC. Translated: CASSPSGIGKQYF.

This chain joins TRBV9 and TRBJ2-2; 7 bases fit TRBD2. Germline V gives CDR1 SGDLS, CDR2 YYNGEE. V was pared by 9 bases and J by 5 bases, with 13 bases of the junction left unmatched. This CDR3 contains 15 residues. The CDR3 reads CATSRAGDWTGELFF. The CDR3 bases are TGTGCCACCTCGAGGGCGGGAGACTGGACCGGGGAGCTGTTTTTT.

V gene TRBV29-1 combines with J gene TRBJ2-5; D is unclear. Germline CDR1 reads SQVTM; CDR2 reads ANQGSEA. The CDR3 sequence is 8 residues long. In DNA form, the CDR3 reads TGCAGGGGGGAGACCCAGTACTTC. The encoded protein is CRGETQYF.

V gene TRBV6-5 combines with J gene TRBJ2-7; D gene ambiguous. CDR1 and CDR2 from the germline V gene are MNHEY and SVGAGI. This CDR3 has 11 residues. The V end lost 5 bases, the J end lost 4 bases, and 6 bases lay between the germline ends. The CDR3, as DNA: TGTGCCAGCAGTAAACTATACGAGCAGTACTTC. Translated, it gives CASSKLYEQYF.

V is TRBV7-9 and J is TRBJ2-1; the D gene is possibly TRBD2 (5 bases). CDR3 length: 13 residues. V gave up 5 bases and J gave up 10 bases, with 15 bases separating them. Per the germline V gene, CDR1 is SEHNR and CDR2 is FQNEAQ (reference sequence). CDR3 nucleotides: TGTGCCAGCAGCATCCTACTAGGACGGGAGCAGTTCTTC. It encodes CASSILLGREQFF.

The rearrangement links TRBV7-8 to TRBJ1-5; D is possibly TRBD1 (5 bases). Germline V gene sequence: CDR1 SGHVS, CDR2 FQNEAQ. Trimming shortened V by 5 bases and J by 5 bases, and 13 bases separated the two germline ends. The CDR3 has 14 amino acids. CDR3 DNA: TGTGCCAGCAGCGCCGGGACGCAGGATCAGCCCCAGCATTTT. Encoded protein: CASSAGTQDQPQHF.

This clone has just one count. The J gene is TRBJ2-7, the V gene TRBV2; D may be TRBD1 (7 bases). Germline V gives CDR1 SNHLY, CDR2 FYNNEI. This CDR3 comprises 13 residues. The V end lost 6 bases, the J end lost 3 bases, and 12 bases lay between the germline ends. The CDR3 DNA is TGTGCCAGCAGCGGGGGACAGTACTACGAGCAGTACTTC. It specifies CASSGGQYYEQYF.

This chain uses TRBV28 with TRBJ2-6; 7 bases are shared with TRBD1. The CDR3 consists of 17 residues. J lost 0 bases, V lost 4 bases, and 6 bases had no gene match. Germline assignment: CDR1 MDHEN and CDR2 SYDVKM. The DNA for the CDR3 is TGTGCCAGCAGTTGGGACAGCAACCTCTCTGGGGCCAACGTCCTGACTTTC. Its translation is CASSWDSNLSGANVLTF. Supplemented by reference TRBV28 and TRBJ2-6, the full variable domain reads DVKVTQSSRYLVKRTGEKVFLECVQDMDHENMFWYRQDPGLGLRLIYFSYDVKMKEKGDIPEGYSVSREKKERFSLILESASTNQTSMYLCASSWDSNLSGANVLTFGAGSRLTVL.

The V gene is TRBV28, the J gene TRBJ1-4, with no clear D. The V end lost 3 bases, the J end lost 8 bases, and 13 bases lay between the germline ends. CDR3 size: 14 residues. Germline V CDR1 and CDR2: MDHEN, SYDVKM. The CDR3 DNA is TGTGCCAGCAGTTTGTACGGTAGTACAGAAAAACTGTTTTTT. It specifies CASSLYGSTEKLFF.

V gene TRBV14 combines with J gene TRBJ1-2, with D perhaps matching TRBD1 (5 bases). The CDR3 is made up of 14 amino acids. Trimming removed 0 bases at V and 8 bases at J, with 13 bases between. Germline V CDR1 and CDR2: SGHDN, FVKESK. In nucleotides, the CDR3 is TGTGCCAGCAGCCAAGAATTTGAGGGGTACGGCTACACCTTC. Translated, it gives CASSQEFEGYGYTF.

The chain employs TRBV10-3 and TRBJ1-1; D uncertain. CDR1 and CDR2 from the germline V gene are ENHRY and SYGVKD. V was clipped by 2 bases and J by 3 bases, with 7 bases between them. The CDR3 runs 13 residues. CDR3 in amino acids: CAISERWDTEAFF. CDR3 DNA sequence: TGTGCCATCAGTGAGAGGTGGGACACTGAAGCTTTCTTT.

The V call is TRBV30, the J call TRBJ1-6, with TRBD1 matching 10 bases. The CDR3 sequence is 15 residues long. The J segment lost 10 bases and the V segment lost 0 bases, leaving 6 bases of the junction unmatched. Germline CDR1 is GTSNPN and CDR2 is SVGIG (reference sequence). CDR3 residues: CAWSVRDRGGSPLHF. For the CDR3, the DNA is TGTGCCTGGAGTGTACGGGACAGGGGAGGATCACCCCTCCACTTT.

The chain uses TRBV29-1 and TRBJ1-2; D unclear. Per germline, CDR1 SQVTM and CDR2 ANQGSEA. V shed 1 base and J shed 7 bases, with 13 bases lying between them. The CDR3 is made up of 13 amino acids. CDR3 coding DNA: TGCAGCGTTGAAGGGGCAGGCCGGACTGGCTACACCTTC. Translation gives CSVEGAGRTGYTF. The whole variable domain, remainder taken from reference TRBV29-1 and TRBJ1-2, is SAVISQKPSRDICQRGTSLTIQCQVDSQVTMMFWYRQQPGQSLTLIATANQGSEATYESGFVIDKFPISRPNLTFSTLTVSNMSPEDSSIYLCSVEGAGRTGYTFGSGTRLTVV.

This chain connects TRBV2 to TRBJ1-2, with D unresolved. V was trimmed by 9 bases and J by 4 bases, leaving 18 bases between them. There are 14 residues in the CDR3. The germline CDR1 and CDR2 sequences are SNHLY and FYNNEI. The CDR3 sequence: CARTGPTTSYGYTF. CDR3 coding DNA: TGTGCCAGAACCGGACCAACAACCTCCTATGGCTACACCTTC.

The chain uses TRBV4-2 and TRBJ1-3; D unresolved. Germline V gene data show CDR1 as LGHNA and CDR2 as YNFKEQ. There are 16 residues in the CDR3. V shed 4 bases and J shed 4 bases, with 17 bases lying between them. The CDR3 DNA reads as TGTGCCAGCAGCCGAGACCAGCCGGTTTTGGGAAACACCATATATTTT. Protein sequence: CASSRDQPVLGNTIYF.

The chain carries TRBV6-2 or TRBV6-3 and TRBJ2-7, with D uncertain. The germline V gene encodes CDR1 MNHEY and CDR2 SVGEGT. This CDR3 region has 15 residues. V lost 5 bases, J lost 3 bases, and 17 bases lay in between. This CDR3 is CASSDRRLSSYEQYF. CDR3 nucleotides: TGTGCCAGCAGTGACCGACGGCTTTCGAGCTACGAGCAGTACTTC.

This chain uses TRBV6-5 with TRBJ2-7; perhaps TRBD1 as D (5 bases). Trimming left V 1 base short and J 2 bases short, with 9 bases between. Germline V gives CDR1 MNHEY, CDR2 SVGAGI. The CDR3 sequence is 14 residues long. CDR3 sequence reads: CASSYLGRAYEQYF. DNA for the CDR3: TGTGCCAGCAGTTACTTGGGGCGAGCCTACGAGCAGTACTTC.

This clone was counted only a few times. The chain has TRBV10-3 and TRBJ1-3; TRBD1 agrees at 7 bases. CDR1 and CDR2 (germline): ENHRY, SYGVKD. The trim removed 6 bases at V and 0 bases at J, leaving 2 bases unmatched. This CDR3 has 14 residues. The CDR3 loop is CAIRGQASGNTIYF. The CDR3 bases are TGTGCCATCAGAGGACAGGCCTCTGGAAACACCATATATTTT.

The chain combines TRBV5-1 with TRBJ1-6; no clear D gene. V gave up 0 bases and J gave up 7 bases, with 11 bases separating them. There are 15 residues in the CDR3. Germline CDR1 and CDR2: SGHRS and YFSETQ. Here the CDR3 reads CASSLAGRTNSPLHF. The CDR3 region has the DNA TGCGCCAGCAGCTTGGCCGGCAGAACAAATTCACCCCTCCACTTT.

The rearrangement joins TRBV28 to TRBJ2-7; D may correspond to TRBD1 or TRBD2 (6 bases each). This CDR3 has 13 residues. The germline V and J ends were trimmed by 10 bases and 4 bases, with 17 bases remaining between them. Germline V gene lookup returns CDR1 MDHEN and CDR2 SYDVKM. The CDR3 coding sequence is TGTGCCATTTCAAGGGGGGTTCAGTACGAGCAGTACTTC. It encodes CAISRGVQYEQYF.

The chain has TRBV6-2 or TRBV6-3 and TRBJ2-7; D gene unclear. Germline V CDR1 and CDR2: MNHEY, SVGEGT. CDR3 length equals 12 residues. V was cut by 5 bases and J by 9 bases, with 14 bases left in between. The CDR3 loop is CASSLFEAGQYF. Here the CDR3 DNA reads TGTGCCAGCAGTCTATTCGAGGCAGGGCAGTACTTC.